The 30 T cell receptor beta chains presented below share a single source sample, sequenced in a study of cytomegalovirus exposure and HLA in healthy donors. The PCR used 60 Vbeta and 13 Jbeta primers. TCRdb's copy holds only in-frame clones and misses some; the assay was immunoSEQ multiplex PCR. The repertoire has some 220,000 clones, 78% of them found once; the top ten carry approximately 0.49%. The material sequenced was PBMCs. These receptors were obtained from a boy aged 5-17 years in good health and CMV-seronegative.

This chain connects TRBV6-1 to TRBJ1-2; a weak D match, TRBD1 (6 bases). The germline V and J ends were trimmed by 10 bases and 2 bases, with 14 bases remaining between them. CDR1 is MNHNS, CDR2 SASEGT, per germline. The CDR3 spans 13 residues. CDR3 in amino acids: CATSDSFNYGYTF. DNA of the CDR3: TGTGCCACTTCGGACAGCTTCAACTATGGCTACACCTTC.

DNA for the CDR3: TGCGCCAGCAAACTTCGGGACAGGGAGTACGAGCAGTACTTC. It specifies CASKLRDREYEQYF. The chain joins TRBV10-1 to TRBJ2-7, with TRBD1 matching 9 bases. The junction had 8 bases not matched to a gene; V was cut back by 7 bases and J by 4 bases. The CDR3 totals 14 residues. Germline V gene data show CDR1 as WNHNN and CDR2 as SYGVQD (reference sequence).

V usage is TRBV15 and J usage is TRBJ2-5, with 8 bases that match TRBD1. Per the germline V gene, CDR1 is LNHNV and CDR2 is YYDKDF (reference sequence). Germline trimming cut 3 bases from V and 4 bases from J; bases unmatched to any gene: 7. CDR3 length: 15 residues. CDR3 sequence (DNA): TGTGCCACCAGCAGGACGGGACAGGAGGGAGAGACCCAGTACTTC. Translation: CATSRTGQEGETQYF.

This clone was picked up a small number of times. The rearrangement links TRBV6-5 to TRBJ1-5; possibly TRBD1 for D (5 bases). The CDR3 covers 14 residues. V dropped 5 bases and J dropped 1 base, with 9 bases sitting between them. Germline values: CDR1 MNHEY, CDR2 SVGAGI. CDR3 DNA sequence: TGTGCCAGCAGTAGGGGCGAGAGCAATCAGCCCCAGCATTTT. Residues: CASSRGESNQPQHF.

On this clone: At the DNA level, this CDR3 is encoded by other sequences in the same sample as well. CDR3 sequence (DNA): TGCGCCAGCAGCTTGGGGACAGGGAACTATGGCTACACCTTC. This translates into CASSLGTGNYGYTF. The V gene is TRBV5-1, the J gene TRBJ1-2; 8 bases align to TRBD1. The germline V gene encodes CDR1 SGHRS and CDR2 YFSETQ. This CDR3 is built from 14 residues. The J segment lost 2 bases and the V segment lost 0 bases, leaving 0 bases of the junction unmatched.

This chain links TRBV19 with TRBJ2-1; 7 nucleotides match TRBD2. V gave up 6 bases and J gave up 9 bases; unmatched junction bases: 17. Germline V CDR1 and CDR2: LNHDA, SQIVND (reference sequence). CDR3 length: 16 amino acids. CDR3 nucleotide sequence: TGTGCCAGTAGGGAGCCGGGGAGGGAGGGCCGGGGTGAGCAGTTCTTC. It yields the protein CASREPGREGRGEQFF.

DNA for the CDR3: TGTGCCAGCAGGGGAACGGGACTGGTGGAATGGAAGCAGTACTTC. Translated, it gives CASRGTGLVEWKQYF. The chain joins TRBV7-9 to TRBJ2-7, with TRBD2 as a possible D gene (6 bases). Germline CDR1 and CDR2: SEHNR and FQNEAQ (reference sequence). Trimming removed 6 bases at V and 8 bases at J, with 23 bases between. CDR3 size: 15 residues.

This clone was counted a few times. The chain couples TRBV5-6 to TRBJ1-6, with 7 bases aligning to TRBD1. With 4 bases clipped from V and 4 bases from J, the junction kept 8 bases outside the gene matches. CDR1 and CDR2 (germline): SGHDT, YYEEEE. CDR3 length equals 16 residues. The DNA for the CDR3 is TGTGCCAGCAGCGTAACCGGGACAGTGTATAATTCACCCCTCCACTTT. Its translation: CASSVTGTVYNSPLHF.

The rearrangement links TRBV9 to TRBJ2-2, with 13 bases fitting TRBD2. The CDR3 is 18 residues long. Per germline, CDR1 SGDLS and CDR2 YYNGEE. Trimming removed 1 base from V and 6 bases from J; junction bases left unmatched: 9. CDR3 bases: TGTGCCAGCAGCGTAATACTAGCGGGGGGGAGTCCTTCCGGGGAGCTGTTTTTT. It encodes CASSVILAGGSPSGELFF.

CDR3 in DNA: TGTGCCAGTAGTATACGTCTCAGAAACTCCTACAATGAGCAGTTCTTC. Translated: CASSIRLRNSYNEQFF. The chain employs TRBV19 and TRBJ2-1; unclear D gene. Germline lookup yields CDR1 LNHDA and CDR2 SQIVND (reference sequence). The CDR3 is 16 residues long. The V and J ends lost 2 bases and 0 bases respectively, with 11 bases between them. The full variable domain, in which reference TRBV19 and TRBJ2-1 provide the parts outside the CDR3, is DGGITQSPKYLFRKEGQNVTLSCEQNLNHDAMYWYRQDPGQGLRLIYYSQIVNDFQKGDIAEGYSVSREKKESFPLTVTSAQKNPTAFYLCASSIRLRNSYNEQFFGPGTRLTVL.

V gene TRBV30 combines with J gene TRBJ2-2, with 10 bases fitting TRBD2. Looked up from germline, CDR1 is GTSNPN and CDR2 is SVGIG (reference sequence). There are 14 residues in the CDR3. Germline trimming cut 2 bases from V and 5 bases from J; bases unmatched to any gene: 2. CDR3 sequence (DNA): TGTGCCTGGAGTAGCGGGGGGGCGACCGGGGAGCTGTTTTTT. Its translation is CAWSSGGATGELFF.

This clone was counted between two and nine times. This sequence joins TRBV6-5 and TRBJ2-3, with 7 positions matching TRBD2. This CDR3 is built from 15 residues. Losses at the gene ends were 1 base for V and 3 bases for J; bases not matched to a gene: 4. Germline V gene data show CDR1 as MNHEY and CDR2 as SVGAGI. The CDR3 here is CASSYYWTSTDTQYF. The DNA for the CDR3 is TGTGCCAGCAGTTACTATTGGACTAGTACAGATACGCAGTATTTT.

The V and J genes are TRBV30 and TRBJ1-2; unclear D gene. The V end lost 0 bases, the J end lost 8 bases, and 7 bases lay between the germline ends. The germline CDR1 and CDR2 sequences are GTSNPN and SVGIG (reference sequence). This CDR3 has 11 residues. The DNA for the CDR3 is TGTGCCTGGAGTGTACGTCGGGGCTACACCTTC. It translates to CAWSVRRGYTF.

Only one count was recorded for this clone. This chain joins TRBV6-5 and TRBJ2-3, with D perhaps TRBD1 (5 bases). The V end was cut by 2 bases, the J end by 4 bases, with 13 bases between. Germline lookup yields CDR1 MNHEY and CDR2 SVGAGI. The CDR3 extends over 15 amino acids. This chain's CDR3 is CASSYGARLADTQYF. CDR3 sequence (DNA): TGTGCCAGCAGTTACGGGGCCCGACTCGCAGATACGCAGTATTTT.

The chain couples TRBV5-1 to TRBJ1-6; the match to TRBD1 covers 7 bases. CDR1 SGHRS and CDR2 YFSETQ come from the germline V gene. The CDR3 totals 16 residues. J gave up 7 bases and V 4 bases, and 11 bases lay outside the gene matches. The CDR3 loop reads CASSGPGDSLNSPLHF. CDR3 sequence (DNA): TGCGCCAGCAGCGGACCTGGGGACAGCCTAAATTCACCCCTCCACTTT.

Concerning this clone: One end of the junction varies from germline; a read error may be responsible. This chain joins TRBV27 and TRBJ2-2; D unclear. Germline V gene lookup returns CDR1 MNHEY and CDR2 SMNVEV (reference sequence). The CDR3 contains 16 residues. CDR3 region: CACSLLGSRDTGELFF. CDR3 coding DNA: TGTGCCTGCAGTTTACTTGGTAGTCGGGACACCGGGGAGCTGTTTTTT.

The chain employs TRBV5-1 and TRBJ2-1; D might be TRBD1 (5 bases). Germline CDR1 and CDR2: SGHRS and YFSETQ. The CDR3 has 16 residues. Deletions cut 7 bases from V and 5 bases from J, with 22 bases between. The CDR3 sequence is CASAFGAARSDNEQFF. CDR3 DNA: TGCGCCAGCGCCTTTGGGGCGGCCCGGTCGGACAATGAGCAGTTCTTC.

The rearrangement links TRBV27 to TRBJ2-2; tentatively, D is TRBD2 (7 bases). Trimming cost V 8 bases and J 4 bases, with 17 bases left between them. CDR3 length: 15 amino acids. Germline CDR1 and CDR2: MNHEY and SMNVEV (reference sequence). This CDR3 reads CASGEWGGGTGELFF. CDR3 nucleotide sequence: TGTGCCAGCGGGGAGTGGGGAGGGGGCACCGGGGAGCTGTTTTTT.

The chain combines TRBV5-1 with TRBJ1-1; 12 bases align to TRBD1. The CDR3 has 14 residues. Germline CDR1 and CDR2: SGHRS and YFSETQ. The ends lost 4 bases at V and 6 bases at J; junction bases unmatched: 4. As DNA, the CDR3 is TGCGCCAGCAGCCCCGGGACAGGGGGCCCTGAAGCTTTCTTT. Translation: CASSPGTGGPEAFF. Full variable domain (rest looked up from reference TRBV5-1 and TRBJ1-1): KAGVTQTPRYLIKTRGQQVTLSCSPISGHRSVSWYQQTPGQGLQFLFEYFSETQRNKGNFPGRFSGRQFSNSRSEMNVSTLELGDSALYLCASSPGTGGPEAFFGQGTRLTVV.

This clone was detected only once. This sequence joins TRBV11-3 and TRBJ2-5; possibly TRBD1 for D (6 bases). Germline CDR1 and CDR2: SGHNT and YENEEA. CDR3 length equals 15 residues. Trimming left V 5 bases short and J 2 bases short, with 15 bases between. CDR3 coding DNA: TGTGCCAGCAGCCCCAGGCTAGGGGGTCAAGAGACCCAGTACTTC. Its translation: CASSPRLGGQETQYF. Combining the CDR3 with reference TRBV11-3 and TRBJ2-5 gives the whole variable domain EAGVVQSPRYKIIEKKQPVAFWCNPISGHNTLYWYLQNLGQGPELLIRYENEEAVDDSQLPKDRFSAERLKGVDSTLKIQPAELGDSAVYLCASSPRLGGQETQYFGPGTRLLVL.

The chain employs TRBV7-9 and TRBJ1-1; maybe TRBD1 (5 bases). CDR3 length: 15 amino acids. Germline V CDR1 and CDR2: SEHNR, FQNEAQ (reference sequence). V lost 5 bases and J 0 bases, leaving 13 bases between the germline ends. The CDR3 DNA follows: TGTGCCAGCAGCGCACGACAGTTCTTGAACACTGAAGCTTTCTTT. It encodes CASSARQFLNTEAFF.

V gene TRBV4-1 combines with J gene TRBJ1-6; 7 positions agree with TRBD1. V trimming: 3 bases; J trimming: 0 bases; junction bases outside the gene matches: 8. CDR3 length: 18 amino acids. In germline, CDR1 is MGHRA, CDR2 YSYEKL. In DNA, the CDR3 is TGCGCCAGCAGCCACGCTGACAGGGATAGCTCCTATAATTCACCCCTCCACTTT. Translation gives CASSHADRDSSYNSPLHF.

The V call is TRBV6-1, the J call TRBJ1-5; no clear D gene. The ends were cut back, 8 bases at V and 7 bases at J, with 12 bases in the middle. Germline V gives CDR1 MNHNS, CDR2 SASEGT. CDR3 size: 12 residues. CDR3 region: CASGKLRQPQHF. CDR3 nucleotide sequence: TGTGCCAGCGGTAAACTACGACAGCCCCAGCATTTT.

The chain recombines TRBV6-5 with TRBJ2-7; TRBD2 matches 7 bases. Germline V lookup: CDR1 MNHEY, CDR2 SVGAGI. The V and J ends lost 5 bases and 6 bases, in that order; junction bases with no gene match: 13. The CDR3 has 15 amino acids. The CDR3 spells CASSPGGEGSFEQYF. The CDR3 coding sequence is TGTGCCAGCAGTCCCGGAGGGGAGGGGAGTTTCGAGCAGTACTTC.

J is TRBJ2-1 and V is TRBV5-4, with D perhaps matching TRBD2 (5 bases). Looked up from germline, CDR1 is SGHNT and CDR2 is YYREEE (reference sequence). This CDR3 comprises 12 residues. The V end was cut by 3 bases, the J end by 8 bases, with 9 bases between. The CDR3 here is CASSWVGDEQFF. CDR3 in DNA: TGTGCCAGCAGCTGGGTGGGAGATGAGCAGTTCTTC. Filled out from reference TRBV5-4 and TRBJ2-1, the complete variable domain reads ETGVTQSPTHLIKTRGQQVTLRCSSQSGHNTVSWYQQALGQGPQFIFQYYREEENGRGNFPPRFSGLQFPNYSSELNVNALELDDSALYLCASSWVGDEQFFGPGTRLTVL.

This clone appeared once. This chain joins TRBV11-3 and TRBJ2-5; 14 nucleotides agree with TRBD2. Per the germline V gene, CDR1 is SGHNT and CDR2 is YENEEA. The V and J ends lost 2 bases and 5 bases, in that order; junction bases with no gene match: 10. This CDR3 contains 18 residues. The CDR3 DNA sequence: TGTGCCAGCAGCTTAATTTCGGGGACTAGCGGGGGTCGGGAGACCCAGTACTTC. Encoded protein: CASSLISGTSGGRETQYF.

The chain carries TRBV7-6 and TRBJ2-7, with unresolved D. CDR3 length equals 14 residues. V dropped 2 bases and J dropped 2 bases, with 10 bases sitting between them. From germline, CDR1 is SGHVS and CDR2 FNYEAQ. The CDR3 region has the DNA TGTGCCAGCAGCTTAACCGCCCCAGCCTACGAGCAGTACTTC. Translating it yields CASSLTAPAYEQYF.

V and J are TRBV5-1 and TRBJ2-5; TRBD2 agrees at 13 bases. Trimming at V came to 3 bases and at J to 5 bases, leaving 10 bases not matched to a gene. The germline gives CDR1 SGHRS, CDR2 YFSETQ. The CDR3 has 17 residues. Written as DNA, the CDR3 is TGCGCCAGCAGCTCCGGAGGGACTAGCGGGGATGGGGAGACCCAGTACTTC. Translating it yields CASSSGGTSGDGETQYF.

The chain joins TRBV5-1 to TRBJ2-7; 9 positions match TRBD2. V lost 0 bases to trimming and J lost 1 base; unmatched junction nucleotides: 2. This CDR3 has 15 residues. CDR1 is SGHRS, CDR2 YFSETQ, per germline. CDR3 in DNA: TGCGCCAGCAGCTTGGAGCTAGCGGGGTCCTACGAGCAGTACTTC. Its translation is CASSLELAGSYEQYF.

This chain uses TRBV2 with TRBJ2-5; D gene ambiguous. This CDR3 comprises 14 residues. Trimming stripped 4 bases from V and 1 base from J, with 10 bases between. Germline V gene lookup returns CDR1 SNHLY and CDR2 FYNNEI. The CDR3 is CASSGLAAQETQYF. In nucleotides, the CDR3 is TGTGCCAGCAGTGGCCTGGCGGCCCAAGAGACCCAGTACTTC. The variable domain in full, with the rest retrieved from reference TRBV2 and TRBJ2-5, is EPEVTQTPSHQVTQMGQEVILRCVPISNHLYFYWYRQILGQKVEFLVSFYNNEISEKSEIFDDQFSVERPDGSNFTLKIRSTKLEDSAMYFCASSGLAAQETQYFGPGTRLLVL.